This TCR beta chain was retrieved from a study of OX40 agonist ivuxolimab in advanced cancers. Study in general: Prior anti-PD-1, anti-PD-L1 or anti-CTLA-4 therapy did not bar entry, and approximately 40% had some. Three patients had partial responses: one hepatocellular carcinoma, two cutaneous melanoma.

Study-level points and caveats: There were also nonresponders showing low normalized T-cell clonal expansion. By week 6 at 0.1 to 3.0 mg/kg, blood CD4+ and CD8+ T cells had expanded clonally.

CDR1 is SGHTA, CDR2 FQGTGA, per germline. This CDR3 region has 14 residues. V was pared by 2 bases and J by 4 bases, with 3 bases of the junction left unmatched. Comments on this clone: Its antigen remains unknown.

The table came from immunoSEQ multiplex PCR; TCRdb's copy has only in-frame clones and leaves some out. The sample carries roughly 76,000 clones, about 93% recorded once. This specimen consisted of CD4+ or CD8+ T cells sorted from blood, obtained in a trial of the OX40 agonist ivuxolimab. This receptor was obtained from an adult with an advanced solid tumor such as melanoma, head and neck, liver or kidney cancer. The chain links TRBV7-3 to TRBJ2-7, with 9 bases fitting TRBD1. CDR3 loop: CASSLGGQGYEQYF. DNA for the CDR3: TGTGCCAGCAGCTTAGGGGGACAGGGTTACGAGCAGTACTTC.